There are a few counts of the clone carrying this T cell receptor beta chain. Its antigen remains unidentified. Following RNA extraction, reverse transcription yielded cDNA that acted as the sequencing template. TCRdb's table, derived via immunoSEQ multiplex PCR, lists solely in-frame clones and lacks some. The repertoire holds 200,000 or so clones, with about 61% as singletons. The CDR3 runs 14 residues. Germline V gene data show CDR1 as ENHRY and CDR2 as SYGVKD. The ends were cut back, 6 bases at V and 5 bases at J, with 16 bases in the middle. The data derive from a study of CD8+ T cells in alopecia areata. Study-wide points: Resident alphabeta T cells of normal skin are also sequenced in scalp samples.

Sequencing was done on a sample of CD8+ T cells sorted from blood. This TCR derives from a human donor in good health. The rearrangement links TRBV10-3 to TRBJ1-2; TRBD1 is a possible D gene (5 bases). CDR3 DNA sequence: TGTGCCATCAGGGGGGTCGGACGGCTTTATGGCTACACCTTC. This translates into CAIRGVGRLYGYTF.